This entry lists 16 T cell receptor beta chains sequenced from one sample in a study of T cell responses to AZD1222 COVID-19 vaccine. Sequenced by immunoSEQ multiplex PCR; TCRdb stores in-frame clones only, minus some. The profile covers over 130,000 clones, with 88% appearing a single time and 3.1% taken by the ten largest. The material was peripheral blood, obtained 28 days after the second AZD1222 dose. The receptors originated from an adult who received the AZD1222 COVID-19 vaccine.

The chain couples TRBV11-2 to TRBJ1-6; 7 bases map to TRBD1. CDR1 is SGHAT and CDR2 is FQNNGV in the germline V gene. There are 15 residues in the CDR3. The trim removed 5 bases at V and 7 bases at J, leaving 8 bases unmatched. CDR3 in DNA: TGTGCCAGCAGCGTCGTAGGGGGCGCGAATTCACCCCTCCACTTT. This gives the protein CASSVVGGANSPLHF.

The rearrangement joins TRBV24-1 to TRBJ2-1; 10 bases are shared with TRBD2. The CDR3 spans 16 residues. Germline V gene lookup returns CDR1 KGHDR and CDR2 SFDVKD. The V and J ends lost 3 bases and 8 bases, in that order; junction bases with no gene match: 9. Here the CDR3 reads CATSDRTAGGLDEQFF. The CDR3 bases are TGTGCCACCAGTGATAGAACAGCGGGGGGGCTGGATGAGCAGTTCTTC.

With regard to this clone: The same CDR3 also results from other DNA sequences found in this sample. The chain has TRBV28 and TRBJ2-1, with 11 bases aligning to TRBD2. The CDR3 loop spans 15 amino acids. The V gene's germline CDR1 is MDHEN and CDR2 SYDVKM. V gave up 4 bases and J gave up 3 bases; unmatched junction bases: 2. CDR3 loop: CASSSLAGGYNEQFF. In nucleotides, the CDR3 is TGTGCCAGCAGTTCTCTAGCGGGAGGCTACAATGAGCAGTTCTTC.

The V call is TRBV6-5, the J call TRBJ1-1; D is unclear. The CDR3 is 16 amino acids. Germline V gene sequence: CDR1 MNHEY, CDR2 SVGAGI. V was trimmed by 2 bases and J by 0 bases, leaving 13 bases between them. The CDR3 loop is CASSYTSFPMNTEAFF. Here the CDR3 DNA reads TGTGCCAGCAGTTACACCAGCTTCCCCATGAACACTGAAGCTTTCTTT.

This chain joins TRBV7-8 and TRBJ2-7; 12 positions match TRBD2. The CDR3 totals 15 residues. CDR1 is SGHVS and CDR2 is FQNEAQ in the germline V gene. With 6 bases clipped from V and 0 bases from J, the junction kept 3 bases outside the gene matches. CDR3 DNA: TGTGCCAGCAGTCTGACTAGCGGGAGCTCCTACGAGCAGTACTTC. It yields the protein CASSLTSGSSYEQYF.

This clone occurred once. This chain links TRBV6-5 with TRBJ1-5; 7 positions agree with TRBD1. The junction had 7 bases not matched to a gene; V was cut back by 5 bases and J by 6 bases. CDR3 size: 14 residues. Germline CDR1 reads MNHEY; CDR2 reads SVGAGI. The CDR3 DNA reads TGTGCCAGCAGTCTGGACAGGAGAAGTCAGCCCCAGCATTTT. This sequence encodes CASSLDRRSQPQHF.

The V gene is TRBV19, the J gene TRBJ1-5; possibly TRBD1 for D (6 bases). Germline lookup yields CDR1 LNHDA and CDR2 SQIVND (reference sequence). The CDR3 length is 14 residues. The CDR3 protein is CATTGLYGGQPQHF. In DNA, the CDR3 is TGTGCTACGACAGGACTCTATGGGGGGCAGCCCCAGCATTTT.

Here the CDR3 reads CASSRLQGANAEAFF. The DNA of the CDR3 is TGCGCCAGCAGCCGCCTACAGGGGGCTAACGCTGAAGCTTTCTTT. The chain is built from TRBV4-3 and TRBJ1-1; 9 nucleotides align to TRBD1. This CDR3 is 15 amino acids long. Losses at the gene ends were 4 bases for V and 6 bases for J; bases not matched to a gene: 9. Germline V CDR1 and CDR2: LGHNA, YSLEER.

CDR3 protein: CASSPPAQLEETQYF. Written as DNA, the CDR3 is TGTGCCAGCAGTCCCCCTGCCCAACTCGAAGAGACCCAGTACTTC. The V gene is TRBV6-6, the J gene TRBJ2-5; D call uncertain. The germline V gene encodes CDR1 MNHNY and CDR2 SVGAGI (reference sequence). This CDR3 has 15 amino acids. V lost 5 bases and J lost 3, with 16 bases in between.

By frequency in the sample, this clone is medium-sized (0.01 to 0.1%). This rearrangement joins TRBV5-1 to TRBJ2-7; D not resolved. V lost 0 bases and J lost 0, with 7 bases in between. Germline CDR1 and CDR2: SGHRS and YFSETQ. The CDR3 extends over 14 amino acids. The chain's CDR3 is CASSLAGTSYEQYF. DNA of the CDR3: TGCGCCAGCAGCTTGGCCGGAACCTCCTACGAGCAGTACTTC.

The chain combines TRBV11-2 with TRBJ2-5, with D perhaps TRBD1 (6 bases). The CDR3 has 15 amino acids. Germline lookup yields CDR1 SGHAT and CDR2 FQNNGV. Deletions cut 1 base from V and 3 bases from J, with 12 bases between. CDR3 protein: CASSLGGQTEETQYF. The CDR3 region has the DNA TGTGCCAGCAGCTTAGGGGGGCAGACGGAAGAGACCCAGTACTTC.

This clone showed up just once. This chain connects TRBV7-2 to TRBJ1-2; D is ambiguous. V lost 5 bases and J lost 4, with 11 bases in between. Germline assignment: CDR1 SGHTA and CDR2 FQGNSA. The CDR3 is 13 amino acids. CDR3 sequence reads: CASSPGELYGYTF. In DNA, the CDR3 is TGTGCCAGCAGCCCCGGGGAACTCTATGGCTACACCTTC.

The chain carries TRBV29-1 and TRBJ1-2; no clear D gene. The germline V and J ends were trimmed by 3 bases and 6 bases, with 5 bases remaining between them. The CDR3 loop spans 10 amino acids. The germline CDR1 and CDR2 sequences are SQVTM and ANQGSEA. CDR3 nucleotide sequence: TGCAGCGTTGATGGGGATGGCTACACCTTC. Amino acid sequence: CSVDGDGYTF.

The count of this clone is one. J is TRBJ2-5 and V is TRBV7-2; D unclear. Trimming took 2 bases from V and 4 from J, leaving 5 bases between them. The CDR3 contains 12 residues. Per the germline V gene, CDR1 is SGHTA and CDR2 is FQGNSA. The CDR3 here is CASSLSSETQYF. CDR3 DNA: TGTGCCAGCAGCTTATCGTCAGAGACCCAGTACTTC.

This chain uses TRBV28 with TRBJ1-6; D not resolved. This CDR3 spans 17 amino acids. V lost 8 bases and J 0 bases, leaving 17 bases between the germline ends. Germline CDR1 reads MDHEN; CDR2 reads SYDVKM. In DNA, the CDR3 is TGTGCCAGCCCGGCGACGTTACCTGGCTCCTATAATTCACCCCTCCACTTT. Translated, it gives CASPATLPGSYNSPLHF.

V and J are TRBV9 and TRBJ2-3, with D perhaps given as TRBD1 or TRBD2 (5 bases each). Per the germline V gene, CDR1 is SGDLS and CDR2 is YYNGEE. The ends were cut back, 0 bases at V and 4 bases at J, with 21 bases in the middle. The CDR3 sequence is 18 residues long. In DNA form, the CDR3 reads TGTGCCAGCAGCGTAGCCGGAAGTTGGGGGTCTAGGCCAGATACGCAGTATTTT. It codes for CASSVAGSWGSRPDTQYF.